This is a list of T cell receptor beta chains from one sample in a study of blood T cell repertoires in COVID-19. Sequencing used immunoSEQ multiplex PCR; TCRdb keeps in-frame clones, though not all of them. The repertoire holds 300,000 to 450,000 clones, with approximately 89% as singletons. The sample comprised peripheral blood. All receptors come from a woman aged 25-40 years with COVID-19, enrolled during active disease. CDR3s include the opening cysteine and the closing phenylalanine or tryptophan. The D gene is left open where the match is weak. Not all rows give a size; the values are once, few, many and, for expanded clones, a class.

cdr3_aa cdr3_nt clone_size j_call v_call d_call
CASGWGLARDEQFF TGCGCCAGCGGCTGGGGACTAGCACGCGATGAGCAGTTCTTC NA TRBJ2-1 TRBV4-3 TRBD2
CATRRESTEAFF TGTGCCACCCGCCGGGAGAGCACTGAAGCTTTCTTT NA TRBJ1-1 TRBV28 NA
CASSARTSGILAEQFF TGTGCCAGCAGCGCCCGGACTAGCGGGATATTGGCCGAGCAGTTCTTC NA TRBJ2-1 TRBV9 TRBD2
CASSEEEGRYNEQFF TGTGCCAGCAGTGAAGAAGAGGGTAGGTACAATGAGCAGTTCTTC NA TRBJ2-1 TRBV2 NA
CASSISGSGNTIYF TGTGCCAGTAGTATTTCGGGATCTGGAAACACCATATATTTT NA TRBJ1-3 TRBV19 NA
CASSLDRSGGYTF TGTGCCAGCTCACTTGACAGGTCGGGAGGCTACACCTTC NA TRBJ1-2 TRBV18 NA
CASSISGGDQPQHF TGCGCCAGCAGCATCAGTGGAGGGGATCAGCCCCAGCATTTT NA TRBJ1-5 TRBV5-1 NA
CASLRGTEAFF TGTGCCAGCCTCAGGGGAACTGAAGCTTTCTTT few TRBJ1-1 TRBV7-3 NA
CASSFDRFEQYF TGCGCCAGCAGCTTCGACAGATTCGAGCAGTACTTC few TRBJ2-7 TRBV5-1 NA
CASSEWGDQPQHF TGTGCCAGCAGTGAATGGGGGGATCAGCCCCAGCATTTT NA TRBJ1-5 TRBV6-1 NA
CASSPSGLNNEQFF TGTGCTAGCAGCCCGAGCGGCCTAAACAATGAGCAGTTCTTC NA TRBJ2-1 TRBV7-7 NA
CASSLVLRGLEAFF TGTGCCAGCAGCTTAGTTTTGCGGGGACTGGAGGCTTTCTTT once TRBJ1-1 TRBV11-2 NA
CASSESRTGTKFF TGTGCCAGCAGTGAATCTAGGACAGGGACGAAGTTCTTC NA TRBJ2-1 TRBV25-1 TRBD1
CASSPSGRKIYEQYF TGTGCCAGCAGTCCTAGCGGGAGAAAAATATACGAGCAGTACTTC NA TRBJ2-7 TRBV25-1 TRBD2
CASSQEGSGTYNEQFF TGTGCCAGCAGCCAAGAAGGTAGCGGGACCTACAATGAGCAGTTCTTC few TRBJ2-1 TRBV4-2 TRBD2
CASSYSGVTAAQYF TGTGCCAGCAGTTACTCAGGTGTCACTGCGGCGCAGTATTTT NA TRBJ2-3 TRBV6-5 NA
CASSLDRSSKGQYF TGTGCCAGCAGCTTAGATCGGAGCAGCAAAGGGCAGTATTTT NA TRBJ2-3 TRBV11-2 NA
CAWSKGLAGQETQYF TGTGCCTGGAGTAAAGGGCTAGCGGGACAAGAGACCCAGTACTTC NA TRBJ2-5 TRBV30 TRBD2
CASSLFGGSGTGELFF TGTGCCAGCAGTTTATTTGGCGGGAGCGGCACCGGGGAGCTGTTTTTT NA TRBJ2-2 TRBV28 TRBD2
CASSSPGDKNTGELFF TGTGCCAGCAGCTCACCAGGGGACAAGAACACCGGGGAGCTGTTTTTT NA TRBJ2-2 TRBV11-1 NA
CAISDRERSTAETQYF TGTGCCATCAGTGACAGGGAAAGGAGTACGGCGGAGACCCAGTACTTC NA TRBJ2-5 TRBV10-3 NA
CASSEKGELPQHF TGTGCCAGCAGTGAAAAGGGGGAGTTGCCCCAGCATTTT few TRBJ1-5 TRBV2 NA
CAISESAGGQRAYNEQFF TGTGCCATCAGTGAGTCTGCGGGAGGGCAACGAGCATACAATGAGCAGTTCTTC NA TRBJ2-1 TRBV10-3 TRBD2
CASSQDKSLGGSPQFF TGCGCCAGCAGCCAAGATAAGTCTTTGGGGGGGAGTCCCCAGTTCTTC NA TRBJ2-1 TRBV4-3 TRBD2
CSVCRQEGETQYF TGCAGCGTTTGTAGGCAGGAGGGCGAGACCCAGTACTTC NA TRBJ2-5 TRBV29-1 NA
CASSHRTGSGYTF TGTGCCAGCAGCCATCGGACAGGGTCTGGCTACACCTTC NA TRBJ1-2 TRBV14 TRBD1
CASSGASSGAYGYTF TGTGCCAGCAGTGGAGCGAGCTCCGGCGCCTATGGCTACACCTTC NA TRBJ1-2 TRBV25-1 NA
CASSTPGSSSYNEQFF TGCGCCAGCAGCACTCCAGGGTCAAGCTCCTACAATGAGCAGTTCTTC NA TRBJ2-1 TRBV4-1 NA
CASSLRRVGAYEQYF TGTGCCAGCAGTTTGAGGAGGGTAGGGGCCTACGAGCAGTACTTC NA TRBJ2-7 TRBV2 NA
CASSDPLGAGAMNEQYF TGTGCCAGCAGCGACCCCCTGGGGGCGGGAGCAATGAACGAGCAGTACTTC NA TRBJ2-7 TRBV9 NA
CASSFGLAGGNNEQFF TGTGCCAGCAGCTTCGGACTAGCGGGGGGGAACAATGAGCAGTTCTTC NA TRBJ2-1 TRBV5-4 TRBD2
CASSPWTGGLVGNYGYTF TGTGCCAGCAGCCCGTGGACAGGGGGATTGGTTGGGAACTATGGCTACACCTTC NA TRBJ1-2 TRBV11-2 TRBD1
CASRPRLAEAFF TGTGCCAGCAGGCCGAGGTTAGCTGAAGCTTTCTTT few TRBJ1-1 TRBV6-5 NA
CASSSRTGDNSPLHF TGTGCCAGCAGCTCCCGGACAGGGGATAATTCACCCCTCCACTTT NA TRBJ1-6 TRBV27 TRBD1
CASSIVGGRQYNEQFF TGTGCCAGTAGTATAGTGGGGGGGCGCCAATACAATGAGCAGTTCTTC NA TRBJ2-1 TRBV19 NA
CASSSSGQRGTYEQYF TGTGCCAGCTCAAGCTCGGGCCAGCGGGGAACCTACGAGCAGTACTTC NA TRBJ2-7 TRBV7-3 TRBD2
CAWTWGSGRDEQYF TGTGCCTGGACCTGGGGTAGCGGGAGGGACGAGCAGTACTTC NA TRBJ2-7 TRBV30 TRBD2
CASSTGTSGPQYF TGTGCCAGCAGCACCGGGACTAGCGGCCCGCAGTACTTC NA TRBJ2-7 TRBV7-9 TRBD2
CASSLGQGVQETQYF TGTGCCAGCTCACTTGGACAGGGGGTCCAAGAGACCCAGTACTTC NA TRBJ2-5 TRBV18 TRBD1
CASSPTGLNYGYTF TGTGCCAGCTCACCGACAGGGTTGAACTATGGCTACACCTTC NA TRBJ1-2 TRBV18 TRBD1
CASSIGRSPSYTF TGTGCCAGTAGTATAGGACGGAGTCCCAGCTACACCTTC many TRBJ1-2 TRBV19 NA
CASSLPRTIGAQPQHF TGTGCCAGCAGTTTACCTAGGACAATCGGAGCTCAGCCCCAGCATTTT NA TRBJ1-5 TRBV28 NA
CASSPRAGDTDTQYF TGTGCCAGTAGTCCTCGAGCGGGAGACACAGATACGCAGTATTTT NA TRBJ2-3 TRBV19 TRBD2
CASSLDPSRSTDTQYF TGTGCCAGCAGCTTGGATCCCTCTAGGAGCACAGATACGCAGTATTTT NA TRBJ2-3 TRBV5-4 NA
CSASGTGVIQYF TGCAGTGCTAGTGGGACAGGGGTCATTCAGTACTTC NA TRBJ2-4 TRBV20-1 TRBD1
CASSQNSGRAAYEQYF TGCGCCAGCAGCCAAAATAGCGGGAGGGCTGCCTACGAGCAGTACTTC NA TRBJ2-7 TRBV4-1 TRBD2
CASSLLGLNNEQFF TGTGCCAGCAGCCTTCTGGGACTAAACAATGAGCAGTTCTTC NA TRBJ2-1 TRBV14 TRBD2
CAISRTSGSSYEQYF TGTGCCATCAGTCGGACTAGCGGGAGCTCCTACGAGCAGTACTTC NA TRBJ2-7 TRBV10-3 TRBD2
CASGLLAGGPVNTGELFF TGTGCTAGTGGTTTGCTAGCGGGAGGGCCAGTGAACACCGGGGAGCTGTTTTTT NA TRBJ2-2 TRBV12-5 TRBD2
CASSLGSSYNEQFF TGTGCCAGCAGTTTGGGTAGCAGCTACAATGAGCAGTTCTTC NA TRBJ2-1 TRBV28 NA
CASSLGRGRLNEKLFF TGTGCCAGCAGCTTGGGGAGGGGACGGCTTAATGAAAAACTGTTTTTT NA TRBJ1-4 TRBV5-5 NA
CASSVTGSSGNTIYF TGTGCCAGCAGCGTAACAGGGAGCTCTGGAAACACCATATATTTT NA TRBJ1-3 TRBV9 NA
CASSLRGVTDTQYF TGTGCCAGCAGCTTACGGGGGGTGACAGATACGCAGTATTTT once TRBJ2-3 TRBV11-3 TRBD2
CAISKWTGPDTQYF TGTGCCATCAGTAAATGGACAGGCCCAGATACGCAGTATTTT NA TRBJ2-3 TRBV10-3 TRBD1
CASSEHPSYEQYF TGTGCCAGCAGCGAACACCCCTCCTACGAGCAGTACTTC NA TRBJ2-7 TRBV9 NA
CASSGTEGSYEQYF TGCGCCAGCTCCGGGACAGAAGGCTCCTACGAGCAGTACTTC NA TRBJ2-7 TRBV5-1 TRBD1
CASSVVARVQATSEAFF TGTGCCAGCAGCGTAGTTGCTCGGGTACAGGCCACCTCTGAAGCTTTCTTT NA TRBJ1-1 TRBV11-2 NA
CASSWTGWRQPQHF TGTGCCAGCAGTTGGACAGGGTGGAGACAGCCCCAGCATTTT NA TRBJ1-5 TRBV2 TRBD1